The present T cell receptor (beta chain) was sequenced within a study of blood T cell repertoires in COVID-19. Study in general: Both acute and convalescent COVID-19 samples were obtained from the United States, Italy and Spain.

CDR3 length: 15 amino acids. Germline loops: CDR1 SGHRS, CDR2 YFSETQ. V lost 5 bases to trimming and J lost 0 bases, with 15 bases between them. Libraries were prepared by immunoSEQ multiplex PCR; TCRdb keeps only in-frame clonotypes and omits some of them. The sample lists over 50,000 clones, about two thirds seen once, with around 4.9% in the top ten. Material: peripheral blood. The genes are TRBV5-1 and TRBJ2-7, with D hard to call. The receptor's source is a woman in her seventies with COVID-19, enrolled during active disease. CDR3 sequence reads: CASSYGGPSSYEQYF. In DNA form, the CDR3 reads TGCGCCAGCAGTTACGGCGGCCCCAGCTCCTACGAGCAGTACTTC.